The TCR beta chain described here comes from a study of cytomegalovirus exposure and HLA in healthy donors. Study-wide results and limits: Earlier findings revealed that most TCR beta V segments proved productive either about 87% or about 30% of the time. Sequencing depth across donors, presence/absence analyses assumed, was roughly uniform. According to reports, the classifier identified cytomegalovirus status with high specificity and sensitivity.

The V end lost 4 bases, the J end lost 7 bases, and 17 bases lay between the germline ends. The germline gives CDR1 MNHEY, CDR2 SVGAGI. The CDR3 covers 16 residues. Researchers ran the PCR with 60 Vbeta and 13 Jbeta primers. The protocol was immunoSEQ multiplex PCR, while the TCRdb copy is restricted to in-frame clones and leaves out a portion. The sample holds about 120,000 clones, approximately 80% seen once. Details on this clone: Its antigen is not known.

The specimen sequenced was PBMCs. This chain connects TRBV6-5 to TRBJ1-6, with D perhaps TRBD1 (6 bases). The TCR sequence derives from a young woman in good health and CMV-seronegative. The CDR3 DNA follows: TGTGCCAGCAGTTCCGGCACAGGGCTAGGGAATTCACCCCTCCACTTT. It yields the protein CASSSGTGLGNSPLHF.